This T cell receptor (beta chain) was identified in a study of cytomegalovirus exposure and HLA in healthy donors. Study context: Of roughly 360 genotyped donors, around 86% grouped in the Caucasian-associated ancestry cluster.

In regard to this clone: Its antigen is undetermined.

PCR amplification relied on 60 Vbeta primers (plus 13 Jbeta primers). Assay: immunoSEQ multiplex PCR; the TCRdb copy retains only in-frame clones and omits some. The repertoire holds around 67,000 clones, with about 84% as singletons. Study conclusions and caveats: Presence/absence comparisons presumed near-even sequencing depth among donors. On later analysis, the bulk of CMV-associated TCR beta chains appeared to be HLA-restricted. The investigators catalogued 164 TCR beta chains as cytomegalovirus-associated.

Sequenced sample: PBMCs. The receptor was derived from a man aged 18 to 30 in good health and CMV-seropositive.

This CDR3 is CASSQADQPQHF. The DNA of the CDR3 is TGTGCCAGCAGTCAAGCGGATCAGCCCCAGCATTTT. The V gene is TRBV28, the J gene TRBJ1-5; D is ambiguous. The germline V gene encodes CDR1 MDHEN and CDR2 SYDVKM. The V gene lost 5 bases and the J gene lost 5 bases, with 7 bases spanning the gap. This CDR3 has 12 residues.